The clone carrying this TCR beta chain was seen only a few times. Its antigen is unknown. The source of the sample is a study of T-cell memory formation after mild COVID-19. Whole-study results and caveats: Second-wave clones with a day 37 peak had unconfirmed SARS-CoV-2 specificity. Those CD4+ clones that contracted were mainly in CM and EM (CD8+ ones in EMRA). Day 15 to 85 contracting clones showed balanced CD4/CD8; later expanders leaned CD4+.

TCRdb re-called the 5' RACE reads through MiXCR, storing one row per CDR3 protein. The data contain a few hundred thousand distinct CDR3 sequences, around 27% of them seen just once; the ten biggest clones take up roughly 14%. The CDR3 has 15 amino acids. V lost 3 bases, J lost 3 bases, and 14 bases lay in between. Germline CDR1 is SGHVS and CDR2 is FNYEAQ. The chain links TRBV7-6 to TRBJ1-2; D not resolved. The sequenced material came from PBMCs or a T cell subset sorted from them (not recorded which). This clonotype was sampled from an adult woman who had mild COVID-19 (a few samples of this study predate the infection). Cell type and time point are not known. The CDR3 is CASSFGPSGDYGYTF. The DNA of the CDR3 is TGTGCCAGCAGCTTCGGACCCTCTGGGGACTATGGCTACACCTTC.